This passage covers 5 T cell receptor beta chains from one sample sequenced in a study of shared clonotypes between healthy human individuals (dated by TCRdb to 2018 to 2021). Preparation of the library involved the immunoSEQ multiplex PCR assay. TCRdb provides this immuneACCESS table in a form limited to in-frame rearrangements. Some clones are lacking; in checked studies, under half of them reflect an unresolved V gene, and why the rest are absent is not known. Here the sample has about a million clones; roughly 80% occur a single time. 0.85% to 1% of the sample is in the top ten clones. Specimen: memory CD4+ T cells from PBMCs. The cell subset or site label on this specimen signifies: CD45RA-negative fraction. The receptor set was obtained from a man aged 18-30 years in good health. Some clones in this sample may be carry-over from other donors' samples.

The DNA for the CDR3 is TGTGCCAGCAGCTTAGTAGGGGGGGTCCTGAACACTGAAGCTTTCTTT. Its protein product is CASSLVGGVLNTEAFF. This sequence joins TRBV7-2 and TRBJ1-1, with D possibly matching TRBD1 (6 bases). V was shortened by 1 base and J by 0 bases, with 12 bases between the two germline ends. Germline V gene data show CDR1 as SGHTA and CDR2 as FQGNSA. This CDR3 comprises 16 residues.

The genes are TRBV5-1 and TRBJ2-7; possibly TRBD2 for D (5 bases). The germline V gene encodes CDR1 SGHRS and CDR2 YFSETQ. The V and J ends lost 4 bases and 4 bases respectively, with 9 bases between them. The CDR3 consists of 12 residues. This CDR3 is CASSQDLYEQYF. The CDR3 nucleotides read TGCGCCAGCAGCCAGGACTTATACGAGCAGTACTTC.

This clone appeared a few times. The genes are TRBV2 and TRBJ2-1; no clear D. The CDR3 has 14 amino acids. Germline V gives CDR1 SNHLY, CDR2 FYNNEI. Between the trimmed V and J ends, which lost 5 bases and 6 bases, there was a span of 14 bases. The CDR3 sequence is CASSSASGGNEQFF. Written as DNA, the CDR3 is TGTGCCAGCAGTTCGGCATCGGGCGGCAATGAGCAGTTCTTC.

This rearrangement joins TRBV9 to TRBJ2-7, with D tentatively TRBD2 (6 bases). The V gene lost 0 bases and the J gene lost 3 bases, with 13 bases spanning the gap. CDR3 length: 15 amino acids. Germline-derived CDR1 and CDR2 are SGDLS and YYNGEE. The CDR3, as DNA: TGTGCCAGCAGCGTAGCTTCTAGCGAGATCTACGAGCAGTACTTC. This encodes CASSVASSEIYEQYF.

V usage is TRBV11-2 and J usage is TRBJ2-7; possibly TRBD1 or TRBD2 for D (6 bases each). The V gene's germline CDR1 is SGHAT and CDR2 FQNNGV. This CDR3 has 15 amino acids. Trimming left V 5 bases short and J 4 bases short, with 18 bases between. The CDR3 protein is CASSPIRGRTYEQYF. In DNA form, the CDR3 reads TGTGCCAGCAGCCCGATTCGGGGGCGGACATACGAGCAGTACTTC.